This T cell receptor (beta chain) emerged from a study of T cell responses to AZD1222 COVID-19 vaccine. Overall study findings and caveats: Among the donors, most were white British and more were female, and clonal diversity was possibly underestimated. Regions left unmutated in variants are reportedly the target of nearly half of spike-specific TCRs.

The germline gives CDR1 LNHNV, CDR2 YYDKDF (reference sequence). The germline V and J ends were trimmed by 1 base and 8 bases, with 14 bases remaining between them. This CDR3 is built from 14 residues. On this clone itself: Its antigen is unidentified.

Data came from immunoSEQ multiplex PCR; TCRdb stores just in-frame clones and leaves some out. The sample consists of roughly 58,000 clones, 75% to 90% of them appearing once. The chain joins TRBV15 to TRBJ1-2; D is ambiguous. This sequence was found in an adult in good health. This sample comprised peripheral blood, obtained on day 0 of MenACWY control vaccination. The CDR3 is CATSRGQEGNGYTF. CDR3 coding DNA: TGTGCCACCAGCAGAGGTCAAGAAGGGAACGGCTACACCTTC.